The present TCR beta chain was sequenced within a study of T cells in narcolepsy. Overall study context: Donors had narcolepsy type 1 or type 2, or were healthy controls. Study-level results: Reportedly, autoreactive clonotypes were serially detected in patients' blood but not controls'. Comparing one patient's CSF and blood CD4+ clonotypes highlighted HCRT- and TRIB2-specific autoreactive clonotypes. Some memory CD4+ repertoires had no autoreactive clone sequences.

For this clone: What it recognizes is unknown.

This CDR3 is built from 15 residues. Germline V gives CDR1 SGHAT, CDR2 FQNNGV. V lost 6 bases, J lost 5 bases, and 16 bases lay in between. The repertoire was sequenced with immunoSEQ multiplex PCR; TCRdb's copy has only in-frame clones and lacks some. The top ten clones hold 4% to 5% of a sample with roughly 20,000 clones, over 70% of them seen once. This sequence was found in a human donor in good health. The chain couples TRBV11-2 to TRBJ1-4; D uncertain. The material sequenced was memory (CD45RA-) CD4+ T cells from blood. DNA of the CDR3: TGTGCCAGCAGGGCCCCCGGGGTCCAGAATGAAAAACTGTTTTTT. Translated, it gives CASRAPGVQNEKLFF.